Sequencing of this TCR beta chain was carried out in a study of human T cells and chemical hapten exposure. Time point specified: pre-sensitization, week 0. Indicated treatment: therapeutic diphenylcyclopropenone sensitization with weekly scalp DPC. Sample donors consisted of patients with alopecia, aged 18 to 70 years, who were suitable for DPC. A remark on this clonotype: What it recognizes is unknown.

CDR3 size: 14 residues. V was trimmed by 2 bases and J by 6 bases, leaving 14 bases between them. Germline V gives CDR1 DFQATT, CDR2 SNEGSKA (reference sequence). Unique molecular identifiers were linked by the library to individual cDNA molecules. TCRdb independently ran MiXCR on the RACE reads; one entry per CDR3 protein. The sample has 300,000 to 450,000 distinct CDR3 sequences, approximately 5% seen once; the top ten hold around 8%. Notes on the study in general: PT1 expanded TCR numbers tracked positively with patch test score. Versus controls, expanded TCRs had significantly more large CDR3 similarity clusters.

This TCR was recovered from a woman between 18 and 29 years old with alopecia areata. Some clones in this sample may be carry-over from other donors' samples. This chain joins TRBV20-1 and TRBJ2-4; D may be TRBD1 or TRBD2 (5 bases each). This specimen consisted of whole blood, obtained in connection with sensitization to the hapten diphenylcyclopropenone (DPC). The CDR3 reads CSARPGTRVNIQYF. The CDR3 coding sequence is TGCAGTGCTAGACCCGGGACCCGGGTAAACATTCAGTACTTC.